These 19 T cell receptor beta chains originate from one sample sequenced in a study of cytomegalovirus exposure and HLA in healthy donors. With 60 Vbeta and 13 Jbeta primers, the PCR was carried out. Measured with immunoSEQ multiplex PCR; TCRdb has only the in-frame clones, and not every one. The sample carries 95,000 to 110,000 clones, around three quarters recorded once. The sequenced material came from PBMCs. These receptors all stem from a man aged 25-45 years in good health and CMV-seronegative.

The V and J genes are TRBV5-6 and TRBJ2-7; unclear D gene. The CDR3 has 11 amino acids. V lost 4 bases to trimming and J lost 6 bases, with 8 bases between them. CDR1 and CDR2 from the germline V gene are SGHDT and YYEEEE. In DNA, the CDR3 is TGTGCCAGCAGCAACGAGGCCGAGCAGTACTTC. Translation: CASSNEAEQYF.

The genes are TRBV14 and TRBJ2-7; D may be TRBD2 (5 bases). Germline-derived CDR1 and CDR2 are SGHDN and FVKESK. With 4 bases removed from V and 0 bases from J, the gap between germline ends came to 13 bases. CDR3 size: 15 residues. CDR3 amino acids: CASSPRGSVSYEQYF. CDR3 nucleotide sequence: TGTGCCAGCAGCCCCCGAGGGTCCGTCTCCTACGAGCAGTACTTC.

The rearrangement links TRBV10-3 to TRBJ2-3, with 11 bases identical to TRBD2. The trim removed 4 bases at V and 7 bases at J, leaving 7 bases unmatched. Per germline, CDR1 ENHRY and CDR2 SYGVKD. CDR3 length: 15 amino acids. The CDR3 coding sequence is TGTGCCATCAGTGGAAATAGCGGGGGGGCAAATACGCAGTATTTT. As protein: CAISGNSGGANTQYF.

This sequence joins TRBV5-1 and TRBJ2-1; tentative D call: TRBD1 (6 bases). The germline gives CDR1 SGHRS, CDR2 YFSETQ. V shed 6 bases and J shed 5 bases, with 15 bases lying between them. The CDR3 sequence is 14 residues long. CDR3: CASIKQGSHNEQFF. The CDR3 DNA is TGCGCCAGCATCAAACAGGGTTCCCACAATGAGCAGTTCTTC.

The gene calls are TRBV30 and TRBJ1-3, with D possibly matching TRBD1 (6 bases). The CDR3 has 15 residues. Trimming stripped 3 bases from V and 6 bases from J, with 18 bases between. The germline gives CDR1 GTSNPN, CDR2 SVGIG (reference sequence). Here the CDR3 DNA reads TGTGCCTGGAGGCAAACCGGGACATTCATAAACACCATATATTTT. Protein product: CAWRQTGTFINTIYF.

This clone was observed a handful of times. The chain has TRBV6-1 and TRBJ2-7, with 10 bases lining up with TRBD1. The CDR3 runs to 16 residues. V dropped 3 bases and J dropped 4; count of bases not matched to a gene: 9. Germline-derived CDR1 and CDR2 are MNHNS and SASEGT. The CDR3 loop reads CASSDEIGTGVYEQYF. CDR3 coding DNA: TGTGCCAGCAGTGATGAGATTGGGACAGGGGTTTACGAGCAGTACTTC.

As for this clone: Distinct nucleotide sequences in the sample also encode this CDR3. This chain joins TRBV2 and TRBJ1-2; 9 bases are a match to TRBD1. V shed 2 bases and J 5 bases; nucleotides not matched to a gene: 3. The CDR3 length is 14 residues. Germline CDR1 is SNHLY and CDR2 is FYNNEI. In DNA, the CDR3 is TGTGCCAGCAGTGAAACAGGGGGCGGTTATGGCTACACCTTC. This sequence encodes CASSETGGGYGYTF.

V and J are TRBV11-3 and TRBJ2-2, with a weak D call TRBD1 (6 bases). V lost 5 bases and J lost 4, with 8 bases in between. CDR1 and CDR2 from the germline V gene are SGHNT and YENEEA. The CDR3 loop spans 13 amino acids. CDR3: CASSPGATGELFF. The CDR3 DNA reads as TGTGCCAGCAGCCCAGGGGCCACCGGGGAGCTGTTTTTT.

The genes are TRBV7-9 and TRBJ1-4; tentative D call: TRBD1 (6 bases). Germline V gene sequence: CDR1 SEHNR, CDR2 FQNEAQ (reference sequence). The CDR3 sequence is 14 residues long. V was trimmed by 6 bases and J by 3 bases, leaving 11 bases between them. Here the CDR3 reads CASSGTGSNEKLFF. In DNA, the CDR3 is TGTGCCAGCAGTGGAACAGGGTCTAATGAAAAACTGTTTTTT. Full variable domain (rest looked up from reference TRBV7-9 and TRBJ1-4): DTGVSQNPRHKITKRGQNVTFRCDPISEHNRLYWYRQTLGQGPEFLTYFQNEAQLEKSRLLSDRFSAERPKGSFSTLEIQRTEQGDSAMYLCASSGTGSNEKLFFGSGTQLSVL.

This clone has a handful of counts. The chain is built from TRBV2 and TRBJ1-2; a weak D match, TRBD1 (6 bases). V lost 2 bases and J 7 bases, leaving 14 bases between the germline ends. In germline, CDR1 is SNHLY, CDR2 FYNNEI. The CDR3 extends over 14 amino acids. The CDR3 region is CASSETGRGIGYTF. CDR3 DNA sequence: TGTGCCAGCAGTGAAACAGGGAGGGGTATTGGCTACACCTTC.

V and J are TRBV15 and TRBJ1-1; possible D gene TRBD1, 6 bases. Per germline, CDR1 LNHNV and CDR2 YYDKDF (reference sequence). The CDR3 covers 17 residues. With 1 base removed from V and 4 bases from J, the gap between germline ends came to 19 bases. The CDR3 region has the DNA TGTGCCACCAGCAGAGGTGCGTTCTGGACACAGGGCACTGAAGCTTTCTTT. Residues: CATSRGAFWTQGTEAFF. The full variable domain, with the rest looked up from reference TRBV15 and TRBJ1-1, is DAMVIQNPRYQVTQFGKPVTLSCSQTLNHNVMYWYQQKSSQAPKLLFHYYDKDFNNEADTPDNFQSRRPNTSFCFLDIRSPGLGDTAMYLCATSRGAFWTQGTEAFFGQGTRLTVV.

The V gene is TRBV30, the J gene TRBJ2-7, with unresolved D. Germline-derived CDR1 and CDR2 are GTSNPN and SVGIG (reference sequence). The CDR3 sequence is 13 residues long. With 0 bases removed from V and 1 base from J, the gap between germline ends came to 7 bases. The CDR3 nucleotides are TGTGCCTGGAGTGTATTTAGATCCTACGAGCAGTACTTC. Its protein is CAWSVFRSYEQYF.

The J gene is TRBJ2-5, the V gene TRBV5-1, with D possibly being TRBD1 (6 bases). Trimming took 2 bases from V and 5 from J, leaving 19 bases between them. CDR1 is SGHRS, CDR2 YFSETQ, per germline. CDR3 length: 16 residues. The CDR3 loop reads CASSLKTGTQGETQYF. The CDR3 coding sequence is TGCGCCAGCAGCTTAAAAACCGGGACCCAGGGGGAGACCCAGTACTTC.

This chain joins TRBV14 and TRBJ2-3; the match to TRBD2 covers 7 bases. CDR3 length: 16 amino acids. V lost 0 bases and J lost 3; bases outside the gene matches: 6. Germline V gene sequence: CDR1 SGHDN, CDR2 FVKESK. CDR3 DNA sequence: TGTGCCAGCAGCCAAGATCGCGGGGGTGGAACAGATACGCAGTATTTT. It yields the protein CASSQDRGGGTDTQYF.

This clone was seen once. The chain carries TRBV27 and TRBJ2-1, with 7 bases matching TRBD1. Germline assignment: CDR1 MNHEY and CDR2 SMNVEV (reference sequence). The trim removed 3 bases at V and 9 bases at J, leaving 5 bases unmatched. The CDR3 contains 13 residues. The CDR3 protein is CASSFNRGGEQFF. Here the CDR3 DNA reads TGTGCCAGCAGTTTCAACAGGGGCGGTGAGCAGTTCTTC.

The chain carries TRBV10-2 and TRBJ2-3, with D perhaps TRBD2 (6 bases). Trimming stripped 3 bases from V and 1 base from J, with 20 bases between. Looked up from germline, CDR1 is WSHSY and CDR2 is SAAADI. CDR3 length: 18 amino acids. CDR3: CASSEPILAWDGTDTQYF. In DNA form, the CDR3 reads TGCGCCAGCAGTGAACCCATACTAGCTTGGGACGGCACAGATACGCAGTATTTT.

The CDR3: CASSPGQGAYEQYF. As DNA, the CDR3 is TGTGCCAGCAGCCCGGGACAGGGGGCCTACGAGCAGTACTTC. The rearrangement links TRBV27 to TRBJ2-7; 11 bases fit TRBD1. This CDR3 is built from 14 residues. The germline gives CDR1 MNHEY, CDR2 SMNVEV (reference sequence). V shed 6 bases, J shed 2 bases, and the junction held 3 bases outside the gene matches.

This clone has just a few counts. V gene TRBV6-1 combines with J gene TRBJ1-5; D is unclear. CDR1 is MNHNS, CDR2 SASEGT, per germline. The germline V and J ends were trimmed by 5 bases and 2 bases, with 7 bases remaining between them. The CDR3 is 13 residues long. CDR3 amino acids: CASSPYGNQPQHF. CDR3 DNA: TGTGCCAGCAGTCCCTACGGCAATCAGCCCCAGCATTTT.

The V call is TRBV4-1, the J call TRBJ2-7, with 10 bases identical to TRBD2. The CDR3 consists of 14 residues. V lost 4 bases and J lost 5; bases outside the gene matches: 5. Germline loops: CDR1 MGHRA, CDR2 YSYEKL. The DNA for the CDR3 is TGCGCCAGCAGCCCCAGCGGGGGGGCCGACGAGCAGTACTTC. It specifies CASSPSGGADEQYF.